The rows below give T cell receptor beta chains drawn from one sample of a study of control samples from healthy donors and cancer patients. TCRdb's copy holds only in-frame clones and misses some; the assay was immunoSEQ multiplex PCR. This sample's table has 150,000 to 200,000 clones. The specimen was blood. These receptors all stem from a woman aged 25 to 45 in good health. CDR3s include the opening cysteine and the closing phenylalanine or tryptophan. The order of the fields is CDR3 protein, CDR3 DNA, CDR3 length, V gene, D gene, J gene. A D gene is named only where the DNA matches it firmly.

CDR3: CASSDTGEAGNTIYF; DNA: TGTGCCAGCAGCGATACAGGGGAAGCTGGAAACACCATATATTTT; length: 15; V: TRBV7-9; D: TRBD1; J: TRBJ1-3
CDR3: CASSSMNTEAFF; DNA: TGTGCCAGCAGCTCCATGAACACTGAAGCTTTCTTT; length: 12; V: TRBV7-9; D: NA; J: TRBJ1-1
CDR3: CAWRGRGISYEQYF; DNA: TGTGCCTGGAGAGGCAGGGGGATCTCCTACGAGCAGTACTTC; length: 14; V: TRBV30; D: TRBD1; J: TRBJ2-7
CDR3: CASIESLAMNTEAFF; DNA: TGTGCCAGCATCGAATCGTTGGCAATGAACACTGAAGCTTTCTTT; length: 15; V: TRBV28; D: NA; J: TRBJ1-1
CDR3: CASSVAAISPNYGYTF; DNA: TGTGCCAGCAGCGTAGCAGCGATATCCCCAAACTATGGCTACACCTTC; length: 16; V: TRBV9; D: NA; J: TRBJ1-2
CDR3: CASSPGQVETQYF; DNA: TGTGCCAGCAGCCCTGGACAGGTGGAGACCCAGTACTTC; length: 13; V: TRBV2; D: TRBD1; J: TRBJ2-5
CDR3: CASSYSRGAQSDTQYF; DNA: TGTGCCAGCAGTTACTCGAGGGGGGCCCAGTCAGATACGCAGTATTTT; length: 16; V: TRBV6-5; D: NA; J: TRBJ2-3
CDR3: CASSPGQERDGYTF; DNA: TGTGCCAGCTCACCAGGACAGGAAAGGGACGGCTACACCTTC; length: 14; V: TRBV18; D: TRBD1; J: TRBJ1-2
CDR3: CASTEGASGKTEAFF; DNA: TGTGCCAGCACGGAGGGCGCAAGTGGAAAAACTGAAGCTTTCTTT; length: 15; V: TRBV6-5; D: NA; J: TRBJ1-1
CDR3: CASSVDGRLAGIQYF; DNA: TGTGCCAGCAGCGTAGATGGTAGACTAGCGGGGATCCAGTACTTC; length: 15; V: TRBV9; D: TRBD2; J: TRBJ2-5
CDR3: CASSLVGQGSNYGYTF; DNA: TGTGCCAGCAGCTTAGTTGGACAGGGTTCGAACTATGGCTACACCTTC; length: 16; V: TRBV7-9; D: TRBD1; J: TRBJ1-2
CDR3: CASSQQSALPLHF; DNA: TGTGCCAGCAGCCAACAATCCGCTTTACCCCTCCACTTT; length: 13; V: TRBV3-1/TRBV3-2; D: NA; J: TRBJ1-6
CDR3: CASSPAGAGNQPQHF; DNA: TGTGCCAGCAGTCCAGCGGGGGCTGGGAATCAGCCCCAGCATTTT; length: 15; V: TRBV28; D: NA; J: TRBJ1-5
CDR3: CAIRPWEGTEAFF; DNA: TGTGCCATCAGACCTTGGGAGGGCACTGAAGCTTTCTTT; length: 13; V: TRBV10-3; D: NA; J: TRBJ1-1
CDR3: CASLWGSMDSPLHF; DNA: TGTGCCAGCCTCTGGGGGTCCATGGATTCACCCCTCCACTTT; length: 14; V: TRBV28; D: NA; J: TRBJ1-6
CDR3: CASRDRTGNTIYF; DNA: TGTGCCAGCAGGGACAGAACTGGAAACACCATATATTTT; length: 13; V: TRBV6-6; D: NA; J: TRBJ1-3
CDR3: CATSRQARTYEQYF; DNA: TGTGCCACCAGCAGACAAGCTAGGACCTACGAGCAGTACTTC; length: 14; V: TRBV15; D: NA; J: TRBJ2-7
CDR3: CASSLPGQGVSPLHF; DNA: TGTGCCAGCAGCCTGCCGGGACAGGGTGTTTCACCCCTCCACTTT; length: 15; V: TRBV7-2; D: TRBD1; J: TRBJ1-6
CDR3: CASSYGQGVNSPLHF; DNA: TGTGCCAGCAGTTACGGACAGGGGGTTAATTCACCCCTCCACTTT; length: 15; V: TRBV6-2/TRBV6-3; D: TRBD1; J: TRBJ1-6
CDR3: CASSNDQGETQYF; DNA: TGCGCCAGCAGTAACGACCAAGGGGAGACCCAGTACTTC; length: 13; V: TRBV10-1; D: NA; J: TRBJ2-5
CDR3: CASSVARGRSSNQPQHF; DNA: TGTGCCAGCAGTGTGGCCAGGGGGCGATCCAGCAATCAGCCCCAGCATTTT; length: 17; V: TRBV6-1; D: TRBD1; J: TRBJ1-5
CDR3: CASSLIGEGYYGYTF; DNA: TGTGCCAGCAGCTTAATTGGGGAGGGGTACTATGGCTACACCTTC; length: 15; V: TRBV7-2; D: NA; J: TRBJ1-2
CDR3: CASSGQGETQYF; DNA: TGTGCCAGCAGCGGACAGGGTGAGACCCAGTACTTC; length: 12; V: TRBV27; D: TRBD1; J: TRBJ2-5
CDR3: CASINTSNQPQHF; DNA: TGTGCCAGCATCAACACTAGCAATCAGCCCCAGCATTTT; length: 13; V: TRBV6-6; D: NA; J: TRBJ1-5
CDR3: CASSPSAGGGRGETQYF; DNA: TGTGCCAGCAGCCCCTCCGCGGGGGGGGGCCGTGGAGAGACCCAGTACTTC; length: 17; V: TRBV9; D: TRBD2; J: TRBJ2-5
CDR3: CASSLSQVQETQYF; DNA: TGTGCCAGCAGCTTATCCCAGGTGCAAGAGACCCAGTACTTC; length: 14; V: TRBV7-3; D: NA; J: TRBJ2-5
CDR3: CAISEGQLYGYTF; DNA: TGTGCCATCAGTGAAGGACAGCTATATGGCTACACCTTC; length: 13; V: TRBV10-3; D: NA; J: TRBJ1-2
CDR3: CSVGEAETLYEQYF; DNA: TGCAGCGTTGGGGAGGCAGAAACCCTCTACGAGCAGTACTTC; length: 14; V: TRBV29-1; D: NA; J: TRBJ2-7
CDR3: CASSTGAKETQYF; DNA: TGCGCCAGCAGCACCGGGGCCAAAGAGACCCAGTACTTC; length: 13; V: TRBV5-1; D: NA; J: TRBJ2-5
CDR3: CASSQQGNLAGSAYEQYF; DNA: TGTGCCAGCAGCCAACAAGGGAATCTAGCGGGGAGCGCCTACGAGCAGTACTTC; length: 18; V: TRBV4-2; D: TRBD2; J: TRBJ2-7